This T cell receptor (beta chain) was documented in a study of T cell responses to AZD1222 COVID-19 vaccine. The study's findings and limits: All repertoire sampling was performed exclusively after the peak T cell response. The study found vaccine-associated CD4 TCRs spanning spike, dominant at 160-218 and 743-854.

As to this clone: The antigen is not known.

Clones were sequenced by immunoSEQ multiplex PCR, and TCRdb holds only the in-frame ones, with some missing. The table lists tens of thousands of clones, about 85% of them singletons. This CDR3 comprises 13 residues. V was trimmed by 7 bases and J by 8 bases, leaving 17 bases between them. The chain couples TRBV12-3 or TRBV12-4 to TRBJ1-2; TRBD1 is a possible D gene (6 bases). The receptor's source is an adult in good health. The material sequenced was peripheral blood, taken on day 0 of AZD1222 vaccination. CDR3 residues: CASTLGGHRGYTF. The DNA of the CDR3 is TGTGCCAGCACCCTAGGGGGACACAGGGGCTACACCTTC.